This T cell receptor beta chain was documented in a study of monozygotic twins with inflammatory bowel disease. General observations from the study: Support for any single strong IBD-associated signal or clonotype was not found.

The CDR3 consists of 17 residues. The V gene's germline CDR1 is MDHEN and CDR2 SYDVKM. TCRdb reanalyzed the 5' RACE reads, giving one entry per CDR3 protein sequence and no DNA. Its clone listing holds about 170,000 distinct CDR3 sequences. Concerning this clonotype: Its cognate antigen is unknown.

The sample was blood. The V gene is TRBV28, the J gene TRBJ1-5. This TCR was sampled from a human donor with ulcerative colitis or Crohn's disease, or a healthy co-twin of an affected twin (not recorded which). CDR3 region: CASSLYGGGYSNQPQHF.